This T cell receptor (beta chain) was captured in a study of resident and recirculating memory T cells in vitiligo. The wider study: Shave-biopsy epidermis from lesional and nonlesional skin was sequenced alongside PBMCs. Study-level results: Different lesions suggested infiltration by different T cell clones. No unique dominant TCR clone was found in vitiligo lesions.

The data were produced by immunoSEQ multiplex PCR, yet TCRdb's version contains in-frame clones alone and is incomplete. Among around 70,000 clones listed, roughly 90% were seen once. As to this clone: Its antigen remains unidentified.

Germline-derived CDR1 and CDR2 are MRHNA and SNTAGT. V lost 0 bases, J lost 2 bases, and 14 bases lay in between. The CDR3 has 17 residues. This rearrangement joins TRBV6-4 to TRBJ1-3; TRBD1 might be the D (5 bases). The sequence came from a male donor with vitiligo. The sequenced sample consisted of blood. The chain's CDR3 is CASSDSGVEQAGNTIYF. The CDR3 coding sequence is TGTGCCAGCAGTGACTCGGGTGTTGAACAGGCTGGAAACACCATATATTTT.